These T cell receptor beta chains were read from a single sample in a study of somatic mutations in cytotoxic T cells in rheumatoid arthritis. Measured with immunoSEQ multiplex PCR; TCRdb has only the in-frame clones, and not every one. The table includes about 25,000 clones, roughly 74% detected once. The sequencing sample was made of CD8+ T cells sorted from blood. The origin of the receptors is a woman between 18 and 30 years old in good health. The CDR3 runs from the conserved cysteine through the conserved F or W. A D gene is named only where the DNA matches it firmly. Size is stated for part of the rows, as once, few or many counts, or as a class when the clone is expanded.

clone_size,d_call,cdr3_length,j_call,v_call,cdr3_nt,cdr3_aa
once,TRBD2,17,TRBJ2-1,TRBV7-9,TGTGCCAGCAGCTTACCTATTGTCGGGAGGGCCAACAATGAGCAGTTCTTC,CASSLPIVGRANNEQFF
-,-,15,TRBJ2-3,TRBV9,TGTGCCAGCAGCGTAGAGGGACTCCTCACAGATACGCAGTATTTT,CASSVEGLLTDTQYF
once,-,10,TRBJ2-1,TRBV29-1,TGCAGCGTTGAAGACAATGAGCAGTTCTTC,CSVEDNEQFF
-,-,12,TRBJ1-1,TRBV12-5,TGTGCTAGTGGTTTAGGCTACACTGAAGCTTTCTTT,CASGLGYTEAFF
-,TRBD1,15,TRBJ2-7,TRBV11-2,TGTGCCAGCAGCCTTCCGGGACAGAGTCCCTACGAGCAGTACTTC,CASSLPGQSPYEQYF
-,-,13,TRBJ1-5,TRBV28,TGTGCCAGCAGTTTAATGGGGCGTCAGCCCCAGCATTTT,CASSLMGRQPQHF
once,-,11,TRBJ1-5,TRBV6-6,TGTGCCAGCAGTTCCAATCAGCCCCAGCATTTT,CASSSNQPQHF
-,TRBD1,13,TRBJ2-7,TRBV2,TGTGCCAGCATGGGACAGGGACCCTACGAGCAGTACTTC,CASMGQGPYEQYF
-,TRBD2,17,TRBJ2-5,TRBV28,TGTGCCAGCAGTTTATTGGAGGGACTAGCGGGACAAGAGACCCAGTACTTC,CASSLLEGLAGQETQYF
-,-,16,TRBJ1-1,TRBV4-1,TGCGCCAGCAGCCAAGAACCCGGCCTTCGGAACACTGAAGCTTTCTTT,CASSQEPGLRNTEAFF
-,-,12,TRBJ2-1,TRBV19,TGTGCCAGTAGTATTACTGACAATGAGCAGTTCTTC,CASSITDNEQFF
-,-,17,TRBJ1-6,TRBV18,TGTGCCAGCTCATCCCACCGATCCGGGACCCATAATTCACCCCTCCACTTT,CASSSHRSGTHNSPLHF
-,-,15,TRBJ1-6,TRBV15,TGTGCCACCAGCAGAGAGAGGGCAAGTGGTTCACCCCTCCACTTT,CATSRERASGSPLHF
once,TRBD2,15,TRBJ2-5,TRBV5-4,TGTGCCAGCAGCTTGCGGGGGGTGGGACAAGAGACCCAGTACTTC,CASSLRGVGQETQYF
-,-,14,TRBJ1-2,TRBV30,TGTGCCTGGAGTGTAATGGGGCAGGACTATGGCTACACCTTC,CAWSVMGQDYGYTF
-,TRBD2,16,TRBJ2-5,TRBV11-2,TGTGCCAGCAGCTTAGAGGCGGGGGGGCTTTTAGAGACCCAGTACTTC,CASSLEAGGLLETQYF
-,-,13,TRBJ2-7,TRBV7-2,TGTGCCAGCAGCTCGACTATCTACTACGAGCAGTACTTC,CASSSTIYYEQYF
-,-,15,TRBJ2-1,TRBV15,TGTGCCACCAGCAATCCAGGGGCACGATACAATGAGCAGTTCTTC,CATSNPGARYNEQFF
few,-,11,TRBJ1-4,TRBV2,TGTGCCAGCAACGAGGCGGAAAAACTGTTTTTT,CASNEAEKLFF
-,TRBD1,15,TRBJ2-1,TRBV28,TGTGCCAGCAGTACCCGGACAGGGGCGTCCGATGAGCAGTTCTTC,CASSTRTGASDEQFF
-,-,14,TRBJ1-2,TRBV6-5,TGTGCCAGCAGTTACTCGGGACACCCCTATGGCTACACCTTC,CASSYSGHPYGYTF
-,-,13,TRBJ2-5,TRBV28,TGTGCCAGCAGTTTTGACAGGCGAGAGACCCAGTACTTC,CASSFDRRETQYF
-,-,16,TRBJ1-1,TRBV19,TGTGCCAGTAGTATAGATCAAGGAGTGGGAAGCACTGAAGCTTTCTTT,CASSIDQGVGSTEAFF
-,-,14,TRBJ2-1,TRBV6-1,TGTGCCAGCAGGCCTCCGGACTCCTACAATGAGCAGTTCTTC,CASRPPDSYNEQFF
-,TRBD2,15,TRBJ2-1,TRBV28,TGTGCCAGCAGCCCCAGCGGGACCGAATTGAATGAGCAGTTCTTC,CASSPSGTELNEQFF
few,TRBD2,13,TRBJ2-7,TRBV5-8,TGTGCCAGCAGCTTTCGGGGGGGCTACGAGCAGTACTTC,CASSFRGGYEQYF
-,-,13,TRBJ1-2,TRBV29-1,TGCAGCGTTGAAGATCTTGGGGTGCAGGGCTACACCTTC,CSVEDLGVQGYTF
-,-,16,TRBJ2-5,TRBV7-6,TGTGCCAGCAGCTTAGTCATGAAGGGAATGGAAGAGACCCAGTACTTC,CASSLVMKGMEETQYF
-,TRBD1,14,TRBJ1-4,TRBV9,TGTGCCAGCAGCGAGGGACAGACTAATGAAAAACTGTTTTTT,CASSEGQTNEKLFF